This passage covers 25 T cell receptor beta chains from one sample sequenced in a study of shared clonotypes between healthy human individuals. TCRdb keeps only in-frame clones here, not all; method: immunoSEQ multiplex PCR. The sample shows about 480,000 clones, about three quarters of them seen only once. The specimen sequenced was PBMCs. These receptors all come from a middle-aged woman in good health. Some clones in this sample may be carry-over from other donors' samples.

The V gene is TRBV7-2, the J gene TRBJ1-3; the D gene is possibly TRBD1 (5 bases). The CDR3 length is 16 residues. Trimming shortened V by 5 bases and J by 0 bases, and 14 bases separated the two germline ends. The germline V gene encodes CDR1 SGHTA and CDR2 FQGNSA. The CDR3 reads CASSLVGGYSGNTIYF. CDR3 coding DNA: TGTGCCAGCAGCCTCGTTGGGGGATACTCTGGAAACACCATATATTTT.

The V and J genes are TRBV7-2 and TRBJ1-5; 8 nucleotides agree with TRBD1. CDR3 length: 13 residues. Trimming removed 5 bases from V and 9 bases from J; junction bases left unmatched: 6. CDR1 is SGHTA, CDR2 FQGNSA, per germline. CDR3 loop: CASSVQGARPQHF. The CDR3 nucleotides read TGTGCCAGCAGCGTGCAGGGGGCACGGCCCCAGCATTTT.

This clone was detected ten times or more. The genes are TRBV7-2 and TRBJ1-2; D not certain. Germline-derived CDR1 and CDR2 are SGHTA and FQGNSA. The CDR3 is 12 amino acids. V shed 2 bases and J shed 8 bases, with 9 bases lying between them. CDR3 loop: CASSLRGLGYTF. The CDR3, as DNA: TGTGCCAGCAGCTTACGAGGCTTGGGCTACACCTTC.

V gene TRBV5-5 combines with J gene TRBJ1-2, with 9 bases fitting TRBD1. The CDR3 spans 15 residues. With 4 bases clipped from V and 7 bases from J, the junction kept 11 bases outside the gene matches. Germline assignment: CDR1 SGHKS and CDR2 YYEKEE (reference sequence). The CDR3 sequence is CASSLRTGTGSGYTF. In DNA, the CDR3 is TGTGCCAGCAGCCTACGAACCGGGACAGGGTCTGGCTACACCTTC.

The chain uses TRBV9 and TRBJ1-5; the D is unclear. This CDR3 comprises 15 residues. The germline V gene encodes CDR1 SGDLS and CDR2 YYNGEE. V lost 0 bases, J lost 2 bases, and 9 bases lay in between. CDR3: CASSVDGMGNQPQHF. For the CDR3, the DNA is TGTGCCAGCAGCGTAGATGGTATGGGCAATCAGCCCCAGCATTTT.

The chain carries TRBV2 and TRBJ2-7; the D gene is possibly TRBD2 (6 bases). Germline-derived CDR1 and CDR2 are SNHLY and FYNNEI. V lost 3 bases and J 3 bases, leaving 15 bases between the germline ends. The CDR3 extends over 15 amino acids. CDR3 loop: CASSDSGVFGYEQYF. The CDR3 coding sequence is TGTGCCAGCAGTGATAGCGGTGTCTTCGGCTACGAGCAGTACTTC.

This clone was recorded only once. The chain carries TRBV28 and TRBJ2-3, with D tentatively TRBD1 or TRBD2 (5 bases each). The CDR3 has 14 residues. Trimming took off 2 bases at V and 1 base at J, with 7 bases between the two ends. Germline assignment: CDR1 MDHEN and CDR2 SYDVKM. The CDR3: CASSLVGGTDTQYF. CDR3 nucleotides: TGTGCCAGCAGTTTAGTGGGGGGCACAGATACGCAGTATTTT.

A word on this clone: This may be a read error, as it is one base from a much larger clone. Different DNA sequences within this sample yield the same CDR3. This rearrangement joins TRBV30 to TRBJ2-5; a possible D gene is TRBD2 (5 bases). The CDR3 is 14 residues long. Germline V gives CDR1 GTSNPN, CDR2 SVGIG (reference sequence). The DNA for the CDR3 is TGCGCCTGGAGTGAAGGAGGCAGTCAAGAGACCCAGTACTTC. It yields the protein CAWSEGGSQETQYF. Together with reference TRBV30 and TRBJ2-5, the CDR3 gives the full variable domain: SQTIHQWPATLVQPVGSPLSLECTVEGTSNPNLYWYRQAAGRGLQLLFYSVGIGQISSEVPQNLSASRPQDRQFILSSKKLLLSDSGFYLCAWSEGGSQETQYFGPGTRLLVL.

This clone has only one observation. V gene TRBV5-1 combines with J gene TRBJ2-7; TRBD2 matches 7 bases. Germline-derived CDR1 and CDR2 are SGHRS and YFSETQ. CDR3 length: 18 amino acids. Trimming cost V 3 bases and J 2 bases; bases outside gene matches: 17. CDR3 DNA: TGCGCCAGCAGCTCCCTTCCCCCTTCTAGCGGAGCCGCCTACGAGCAGTACTTC. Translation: CASSSLPPSSGAAYEQYF.

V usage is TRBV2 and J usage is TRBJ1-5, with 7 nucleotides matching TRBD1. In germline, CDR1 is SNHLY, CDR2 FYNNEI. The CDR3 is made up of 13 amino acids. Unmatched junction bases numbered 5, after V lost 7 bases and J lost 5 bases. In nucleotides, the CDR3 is TGTGCCAGCAAGGGCACAGGGGATCAGCCCCAGCATTTT. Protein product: CASKGTGDQPQHF.

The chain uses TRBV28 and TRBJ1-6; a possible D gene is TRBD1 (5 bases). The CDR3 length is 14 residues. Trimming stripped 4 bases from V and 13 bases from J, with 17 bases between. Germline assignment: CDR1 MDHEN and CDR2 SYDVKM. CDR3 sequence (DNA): TGTGCCAGCAGTTCCGTCCCGGCAGGGTTGCCCCTCCACTTT. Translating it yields CASSSVPAGLPLHF.

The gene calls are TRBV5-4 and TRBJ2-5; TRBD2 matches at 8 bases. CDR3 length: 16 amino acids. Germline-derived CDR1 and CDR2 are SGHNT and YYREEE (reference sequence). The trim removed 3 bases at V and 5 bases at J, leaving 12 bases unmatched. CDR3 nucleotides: TGTGCCAGCAGCTCCACGGGGGGGGCGGGGCGGGAGACCCAGTACTTC. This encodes CASSSTGGAGRETQYF.

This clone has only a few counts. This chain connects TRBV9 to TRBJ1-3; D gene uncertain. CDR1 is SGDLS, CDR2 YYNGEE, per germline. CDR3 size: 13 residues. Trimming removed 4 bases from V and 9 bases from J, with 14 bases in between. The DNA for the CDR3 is TGTGCCAGCAGCCCCTGGGAGGGAGGCACCATATATTTT. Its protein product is CASSPWEGGTIYF.

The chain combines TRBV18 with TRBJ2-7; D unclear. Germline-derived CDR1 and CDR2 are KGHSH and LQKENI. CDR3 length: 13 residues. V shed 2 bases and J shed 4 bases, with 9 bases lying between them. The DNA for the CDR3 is TGTGCCAGCTCACCAGCACTTGAATACGAGCAGTACTTC. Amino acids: CASSPALEYEQYF.

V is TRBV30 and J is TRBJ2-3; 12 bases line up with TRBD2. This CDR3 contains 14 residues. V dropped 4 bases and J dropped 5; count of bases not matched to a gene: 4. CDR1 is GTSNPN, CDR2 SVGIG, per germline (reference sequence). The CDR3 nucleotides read TGTGCCTGGACAGGACTAGCGGGACAAGATACGCAGTATTTT. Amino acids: CAWTGLAGQDTQYF.

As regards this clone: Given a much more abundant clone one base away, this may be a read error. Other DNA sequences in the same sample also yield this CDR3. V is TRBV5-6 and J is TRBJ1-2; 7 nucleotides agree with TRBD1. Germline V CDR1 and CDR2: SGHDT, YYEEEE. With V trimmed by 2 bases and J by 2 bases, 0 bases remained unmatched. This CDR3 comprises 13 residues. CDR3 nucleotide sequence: TGTGCCAGCAGCTTACAGGGGAACTATGGCTACACCTTC. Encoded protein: CASSLQGNYGYTF.

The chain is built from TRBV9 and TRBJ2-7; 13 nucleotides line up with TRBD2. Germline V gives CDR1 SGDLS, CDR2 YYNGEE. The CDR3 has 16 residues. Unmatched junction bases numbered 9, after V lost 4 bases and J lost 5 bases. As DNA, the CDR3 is TGTGCCAGCAGCCCAAGGACTAGCGGGAGCGGGAACGAGCAGTACTTC. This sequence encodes CASSPRTSGSGNEQYF.

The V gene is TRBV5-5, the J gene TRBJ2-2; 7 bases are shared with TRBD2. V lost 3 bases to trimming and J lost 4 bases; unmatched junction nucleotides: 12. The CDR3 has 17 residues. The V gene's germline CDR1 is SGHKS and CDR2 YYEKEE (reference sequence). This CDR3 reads CASSSQGAGVTTGELFF. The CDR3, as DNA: TGTGCCAGCAGCTCTCAAGGGGCGGGAGTTACCACCGGGGAGCTGTTTTTT.

CDR3 DNA sequence: TGCGCCAGCAGCCCGGACGGACAGCATAACTATGGCTACACCTTC. Amino acid sequence: CASSPDGQHNYGYTF. V is TRBV5-1 and J is TRBJ1-2; D is perhaps TRBD1 (6 bases). The CDR3 spans 15 residues. Germline lookup yields CDR1 SGHRS and CDR2 YFSETQ. V was clipped by 4 bases and J by 1 base, with 14 bases between them.

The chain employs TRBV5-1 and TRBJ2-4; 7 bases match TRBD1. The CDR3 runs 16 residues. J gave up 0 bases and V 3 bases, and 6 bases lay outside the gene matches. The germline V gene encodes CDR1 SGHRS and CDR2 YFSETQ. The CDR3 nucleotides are TGCGCCAGCAGCTCAGGGACAGTTCTAGCCAAAAACATTCAGTACTTC. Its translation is CASSSGTVLAKNIQYF.

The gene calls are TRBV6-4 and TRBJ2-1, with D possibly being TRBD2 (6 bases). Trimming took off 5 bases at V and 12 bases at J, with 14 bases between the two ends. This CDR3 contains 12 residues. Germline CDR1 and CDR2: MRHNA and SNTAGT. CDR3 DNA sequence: TGTGCCAGCAGTAACAACGGGGGAGGGCAGTTCTTC. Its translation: CASSNNGGGQFF.

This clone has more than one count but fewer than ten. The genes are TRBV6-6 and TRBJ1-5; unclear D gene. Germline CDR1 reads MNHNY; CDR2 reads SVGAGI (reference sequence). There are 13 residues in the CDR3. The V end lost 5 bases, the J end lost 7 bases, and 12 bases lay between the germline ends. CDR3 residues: CASSPTGRQPQHF. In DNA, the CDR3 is TGTGCCAGCAGTCCCACCGGACGCCAGCCCCAGCATTTT.

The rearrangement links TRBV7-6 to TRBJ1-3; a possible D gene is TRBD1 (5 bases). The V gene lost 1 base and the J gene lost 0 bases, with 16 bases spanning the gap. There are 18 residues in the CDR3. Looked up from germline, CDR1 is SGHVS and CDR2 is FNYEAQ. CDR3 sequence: CASSLGFRAGHSGNTIYF. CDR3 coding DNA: TGTGCCAGCAGCTTAGGTTTTAGAGCAGGGCACTCTGGAAACACCATATATTTT.

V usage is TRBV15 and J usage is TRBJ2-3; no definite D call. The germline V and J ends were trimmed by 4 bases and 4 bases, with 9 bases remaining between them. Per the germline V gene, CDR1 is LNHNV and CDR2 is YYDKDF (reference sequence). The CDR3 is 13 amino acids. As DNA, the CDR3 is TGTGCCACCAGCAACCGAAGAGCAGATACGCAGTATTTT. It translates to CATSNRRADTQYF.

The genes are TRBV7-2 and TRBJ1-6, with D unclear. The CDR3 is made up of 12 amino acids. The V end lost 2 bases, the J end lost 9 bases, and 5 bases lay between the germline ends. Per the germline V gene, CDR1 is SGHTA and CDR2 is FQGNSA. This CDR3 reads CASSLIRSPLHF. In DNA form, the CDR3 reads TGTGCCAGCAGCTTAATTCGTTCACCCCTCCACTTT.